One sample yielded the 26 T cell receptor beta chains listed below, sequenced in a study of cytomegalovirus exposure and HLA in healthy donors. The PCR used 60 Vbeta and 13 Jbeta primers. Produced via immunoSEQ multiplex PCR; TCRdb's table is partial and in-frame only. The table lists 150,000 to 200,000 clones, about 79% of them singletons, with around 0.97% in the top ten. Input material: PBMCs. The receptors shown here come from a woman aged 50 to 65 in good health and CMV-seropositive.

Comment on this clone: Other nucleotide sequences in the sample specify the same CDR3. The V and J genes are TRBV29-1 and TRBJ1-1, with D unresolved. The germline V gene encodes CDR1 SQVTM and CDR2 ANQGSEA. The CDR3 sequence is 10 residues long. Trimming pared 6 bases from V and 7 bases from J, leaving 9 bases between. CDR3 coding DNA: TGCAGCGTCGACACGGATGAAGCTTTCTTT. Translation: CSVDTDEAFF.

This clone was counted only a few times. The V and J genes are TRBV4-1 and TRBJ2-7; D is perhaps TRBD2 (5 bases). V lost 4 bases, J lost 6 bases, and 16 bases lay in between. The CDR3 sequence is 14 residues long. Germline V CDR1 and CDR2: MGHRA, YSYEKL. In DNA, the CDR3 is TGCGCCAGCAGCCCCTTTTACGGGATCGGCGAGCAGTACTTC. Protein: CASSPFYGIGEQYF.

This sequence joins TRBV27 and TRBJ2-5; D may be TRBD1 (6 bases). The CDR3 spans 14 residues. Germline loops: CDR1 MNHEY, CDR2 SMNVEV (reference sequence). Deletions cut 4 bases from V and 4 bases from J, with 13 bases between. The CDR3 sequence is CASSSQGLSETQYF. The CDR3 nucleotides are TGTGCCAGCAGTTCCCAGGGGTTGTCAGAGACCCAGTACTTC.

The chain has TRBV19 and TRBJ1-5; 8 bases agree with TRBD1. This CDR3 region has 14 residues. V lost 4 bases and J lost 4; bases outside the gene matches: 3. The germline CDR1 and CDR2 sequences are LNHDA and SQIVND (reference sequence). The DNA of the CDR3 is TGTGCCAGTAGTACGGGACAGGTAAATCAGCCCCAGCATTTT. It encodes CASSTGQVNQPQHF. Full variable domain (rest looked up from reference TRBV19 and TRBJ1-5): DGGITQSPKYLFRKEGQNVTLSCEQNLNHDAMYWYRQDPGQGLRLIYYSQIVNDFQKGDIAEGYSVSREKKESFPLTVTSAQKNPTAFYLCASSTGQVNQPQHFGDGTRLSIL.

J is TRBJ1-5 and V is TRBV2, with D possibly matching TRBD1 (5 bases). The germline CDR1 and CDR2 sequences are SNHLY and FYNNEI. V lost 6 bases and J 3 bases, leaving 9 bases between the germline ends. The CDR3 has 13 residues. The CDR3 spells CASRQDNNQPQHF. DNA of the CDR3: TGTGCCAGCAGGCAGGACAACAATCAGCCCCAGCATTTT.

The V gene is TRBV9, the J gene TRBJ2-7; the match to TRBD2 covers 7 bases. Germline V lookup: CDR1 SGDLS, CDR2 YYNGEE. The J segment lost 4 bases and the V segment lost 0 bases, leaving 4 bases of the junction unmatched. The CDR3 covers 14 residues. The DNA for the CDR3 is TGTGCCAGCAGCGTAGGGCAGCGGGGTTACGAGCAGTACTTC. This encodes CASSVGQRGYEQYF.

This clone was seen once. The V gene is TRBV9, the J gene TRBJ2-7; the D gene is possibly TRBD2 (5 bases). V gave up 3 bases and J gave up 3 bases, with 16 bases separating them. CDR1 SGDLS and CDR2 YYNGEE come from the germline V gene. This CDR3 has 15 amino acids. The CDR3 region is CASSGSSYGDYEQYF. The CDR3, as DNA: TGTGCCAGCAGCGGGAGCTCTTACGGGGACTACGAGCAGTACTTC.

The V call is TRBV10-1, the J call TRBJ1-1; D not resolved. This CDR3 comprises 14 residues. Trimming pared 0 bases from V and 5 bases from J, leaving 10 bases between. Germline values: CDR1 WNHNN, CDR2 SYGVQD (reference sequence). CDR3 in amino acids: CASSESGRRTEAFF. The CDR3 DNA reads TGCGCCAGCAGTGAGTCGGGTCGGAGGACTGAAGCTTTCTTT.

This clone was recorded once. The J gene is TRBJ1-2, the V gene TRBV19; 7 positions match TRBD1. The V segment lost 1 base and the J segment 5 bases; nucleotides outside the gene matches: 4. The CDR3 consists of 14 residues. Germline CDR1 is LNHDA and CDR2 is SQIVND (reference sequence). Written as DNA, the CDR3 is TGTGCCAGTAGTATAGCACAGGGGAGTTATGGCTACACCTTC. It is translated as CASSIAQGSYGYTF.

V is TRBV19 and J is TRBJ1-2; TRBD1 matches at 8 bases. The J segment lost 2 bases and the V segment lost 5 bases, leaving 7 bases of the junction unmatched. The V gene's germline CDR1 is LNHDA and CDR2 SQIVND (reference sequence). CDR3 size: 15 residues. The CDR3 DNA follows: TGTGCCAGTAGTCCCCGGACAGGGAGGAACTATGGCTACACCTTC. Its protein is CASSPRTGRNYGYTF. The whole variable domain, remainder taken from reference TRBV19 and TRBJ1-2, is DGGITQSPKYLFRKEGQNVTLSCEQNLNHDAMYWYRQDPGQGLRLIYYSQIVNDFQKGDIAEGYSVSREKKESFPLTVTSAQKNPTAFYLCASSPRTGRNYGYTFGSGTRLTVV.

V and J are TRBV19 and TRBJ2-3; TRBD1 agrees at 9 bases. The ends lost 4 bases at V and 6 bases at J; junction bases unmatched: 8. The CDR3 sequence is 15 residues long. Germline assignment: CDR1 LNHDA and CDR2 SQIVND (reference sequence). CDR3: CASSRETGGTDTQYF. For the CDR3, the DNA is TGTGCCAGTAGTAGAGAGACAGGGGGGACGGATACGCAGTATTTT.

The rearrangement joins TRBV19 to TRBJ2-5; D is perhaps TRBD1 (5 bases). The CDR3 has 14 amino acids. Trimming took 3 bases from V and 4 from J, leaving 12 bases between them. Germline V gene data show CDR1 as LNHDA and CDR2 as SQIVND (reference sequence). CDR3 bases: TGTGCCAGTAGTATCGGCCAGGGCACAGAGACCCAGTACTTC. This sequence encodes CASSIGQGTETQYF.

The chain uses TRBV7-9 and TRBJ2-7, with D possibly matching TRBD1 (6 bases). The CDR3 spans 14 residues. V was shortened by 6 bases and J by 3 bases, with 15 bases between the two germline ends. The germline V gene encodes CDR1 SEHNR and CDR2 FQNEAQ (reference sequence). The CDR3 bases are TGTGCCAGCAGTCCCGGGACACCGAACTACGAGCAGTACTTC. It is translated as CASSPGTPNYEQYF.

The CDR3 is CASSFSVRNLAGANVLTF. The CDR3 nucleotides are TGTGCCAGCAGTTTTTCGGTGCGCAATCTGGCTGGGGCCAACGTCCTGACTTTC. The chain carries TRBV28 and TRBJ2-6; D uncertain. Looked up from germline, CDR1 is MDHEN and CDR2 is SYDVKM. V shed 3 bases and J shed 2 bases, with 17 bases lying between them. The CDR3 loop spans 18 amino acids.

The genes are TRBV6-6 and TRBJ1-1; perhaps TRBD1 as D (6 bases). Germline CDR1 and CDR2: MNHNY and SVGAGI (reference sequence). Trimming shortened V by 5 bases and J by 3 bases, and 13 bases separated the two germline ends. This CDR3 is 14 amino acids long. For the CDR3, the DNA is TGTGCCAGCAGTACAAACCAGGGGTACACTGAAGCTTTCTTT. Encoded protein: CASSTNQGYTEAFF.

The CDR3 sequence is CASVGALNTEAFF. The CDR3 nucleotides are TGTGCCTCGGTAGGGGCCCTGAACACTGAAGCTTTCTTT. The chain uses TRBV28 and TRBJ1-1; TRBD1 is a possible D gene (5 bases). The V end was cut by 11 bases, the J end by 0 bases, with 13 bases between. Germline CDR1 MDHEN, CDR2 SYDVKM. The CDR3 is 13 residues long.

This clone has a handful of counts. This chain uses TRBV5-5 with TRBJ1-4; perhaps TRBD1 as D (5 bases). CDR1 and CDR2 from the germline V gene are SGHKS and YYEKEE (reference sequence). The CDR3 contains 14 residues. Trimming shortened V by 6 bases and J by 8 bases, and 17 bases separated the two germline ends. DNA of the CDR3: TGTGCCAGCACCCTCTCGCCGGGGGGGGAAAAACTGTTTTTT. It translates to CASTLSPGGEKLFF.

V is TRBV2 and J is TRBJ1-2; TRBD1 matches 7 bases. Losses at the gene ends were 5 bases for V and 4 bases for J; bases not matched to a gene: 7. Per germline, CDR1 SNHLY and CDR2 FYNNEI. This CDR3 is 14 amino acids long. CDR3 bases: TGTGCCAGCAGTTTCCTCCGGGACAGCTATGGCTACACCTTC. Residues: CASSFLRDSYGYTF.

J is TRBJ2-2 and V is TRBV13; D gene ambiguous. Trimming took off 6 bases at V and 6 bases at J, with 8 bases between the two ends. Germline values: CDR1 PRHDT, CDR2 FYEKMQ (reference sequence). The CDR3 runs 12 residues. The CDR3 coding sequence is TGTGCCAGCAGAAGTGGGCCCGGGGAGCTGTTTTTT. It yields the protein CASRSGPGELFF.

The chain joins TRBV18 to TRBJ1-6, with 7 bases that match TRBD1. This CDR3 comprises 19 residues. From germline, CDR1 is KGHSH and CDR2 LQKENI. J lost 9 bases, V lost 2 bases, and 19 bases had no gene match. The CDR3 bases are TGTGCCAGCTCACCAAAATCGGCTCTCGGTCAGGGGGTAATTTCACCCCTCCACTTT. Amino acid sequence: CASSPKSALGQGVISPLHF.

The rearrangement links TRBV7-9 to TRBJ1-2; D is unclear. V shed 1 base and J shed 4 bases, with 4 bases lying between them. There are 12 residues in the CDR3. In germline, CDR1 is SEHNR, CDR2 FQNEAQ (reference sequence). For the CDR3, the DNA is TGTGCCAGCAGCTTAGGAGGCTATGGCTACACCTTC. Its translation is CASSLGGYGYTF.

V is TRBV9 and J is TRBJ2-1; TRBD1 agrees at 12 bases. Per germline, CDR1 SGDLS and CDR2 YYNGEE. CDR3 length equals 16 residues. V lost 0 bases to trimming and J lost 8 bases; unmatched junction nucleotides: 6. Written as DNA, the CDR3 is TGTGCCAGCAGCGTAGCTGGGGGACAGGGGGCCCATGAGCAGTTCTTC. Its protein is CASSVAGGQGAHEQFF.

The chain is built from TRBV18 and TRBJ1-4; D unclear. Germline lookup yields CDR1 KGHSH and CDR2 LQKENI. The V end lost 2 bases, the J end lost 13 bases, and 11 bases lay between the germline ends. The CDR3 runs 12 residues. The CDR3 nucleotides are TGTGCCAGCTCACCAGCGGGATATGCACTGTTTTTT. Protein: CASSPAGYALFF.

The DNA for the CDR3 is TGTGCCAGCAGTTACGAGCGGGGCTACGAGCAGTACTTC. This translates into CASSYERGYEQYF. The chain is built from TRBV6-5 and TRBJ2-7; 7 bases line up with TRBD2. V was pared by 2 bases and J by 3 bases, with 1 base of the junction left unmatched. Germline assignment: CDR1 MNHEY and CDR2 SVGAGI. There are 13 residues in the CDR3.

This rearrangement joins TRBV28 to TRBJ1-5, with D possibly matching TRBD1 (5 bases). Germline V lookup: CDR1 MDHEN, CDR2 SYDVKM. V gave up 5 bases and J gave up 5 bases, with 7 bases separating them. The CDR3 runs to 12 residues. The CDR3 sequence is CASSPGDQPQHF. The CDR3 nucleotides read TGTGCCAGCAGTCCGGGGGATCAGCCCCAGCATTTT.

The chain uses TRBV6-6 and TRBJ2-3; D is possibly TRBD2 (6 bases). Germline loops: CDR1 MNHNY, CDR2 SVGAGI (reference sequence). The V gene lost 6 bases and the J gene lost 1 base, with 8 bases spanning the gap. This CDR3 contains 13 residues. The CDR3 protein is CASRGGGTDTQYF. CDR3 bases: TGTGCCAGCAGGGGGGGAGGCACAGATACGCAGTATTTT.